This TCR beta chain was sequenced in a study of blood T cell repertoires in COVID-19. Looking at the study overall: PBMCs, B-cell-depleted T cells, or T cells provided the cDNA or gDNA that made up the material.

The V and J ends lost 5 bases and 3 bases respectively, with 13 bases between them. This CDR3 has 14 residues. In germline, CDR1 is SGHAT, CDR2 FQDESV (reference sequence). Under the authors' procedure: From reference gene primer amplification, estimates of nucleated cell counts were derived. Sequencing was performed with immunoSEQ multiplex PCR; in TCRdb, only in-frame clones are kept and a portion is missing. The V and J calls and clone size were taken over from that table, and D and trimming were inferred from the DNA. Altogether just over 70,000 clones are present, around 91% being singletons, with the ten largest covering roughly 8%.

V is TRBV11-1 and J is TRBJ1-1, with D uncertain. The receptor comes from a human donor in a cohort sampled during active COVID-19. Material for sequencing was peripheral blood. The CDR3 reads CASSKFSDHTEAFF. In nucleotides, the CDR3 is TGTGCCAGCAGCAAGTTCAGCGATCACACTGAAGCTTTCTTT.